This T cell receptor (beta chain) was identified during a study of post-analysis software for immune sequencing data. Study-wide results and limits: Among multiple sclerosis patients, normalized Chao1 diversity was significantly below that of controls. TRBV segments more frequent in patients than in controls numbered roughly 5 and included TRBV5-6, TRBV5-1 and TRBV20-1.

V lost 7 bases to trimming and J lost 2 bases, with 28 bases between them. CDR3 length: 19 residues. CDR1 is MDHEN, CDR2 SYDVKM, per germline. Presence of unique molecular identifiers characterized the TCR beta cDNA libraries. The source material, about 0.85 to 11 million T cells, gave rise to 500,000 or so cDNA molecules. MiXCR, run by TCRdb on the PCR reads, gives a single entry per CDR3 protein. The repertoire holds fewer than 850,000 distinct CDR3 sequences, with 30% as singletons. In this sample, this clonotype turned up a few times. Antigen unknown. The chain joins TRBV28 to TRBJ2-3, with D perhaps matching TRBD2 (5 bases). This receptor was obtained from a girl aged 10 to 17 with multiple sclerosis. Sample: blood. CDR3 region: CASTGKGGIPGSPTDTQYF. The CDR3 coding sequence is TGTGCCAGCACCGGGAAGGGCGGCATACCCGGCTCCCCCACAGATACGCAGTATTTT.